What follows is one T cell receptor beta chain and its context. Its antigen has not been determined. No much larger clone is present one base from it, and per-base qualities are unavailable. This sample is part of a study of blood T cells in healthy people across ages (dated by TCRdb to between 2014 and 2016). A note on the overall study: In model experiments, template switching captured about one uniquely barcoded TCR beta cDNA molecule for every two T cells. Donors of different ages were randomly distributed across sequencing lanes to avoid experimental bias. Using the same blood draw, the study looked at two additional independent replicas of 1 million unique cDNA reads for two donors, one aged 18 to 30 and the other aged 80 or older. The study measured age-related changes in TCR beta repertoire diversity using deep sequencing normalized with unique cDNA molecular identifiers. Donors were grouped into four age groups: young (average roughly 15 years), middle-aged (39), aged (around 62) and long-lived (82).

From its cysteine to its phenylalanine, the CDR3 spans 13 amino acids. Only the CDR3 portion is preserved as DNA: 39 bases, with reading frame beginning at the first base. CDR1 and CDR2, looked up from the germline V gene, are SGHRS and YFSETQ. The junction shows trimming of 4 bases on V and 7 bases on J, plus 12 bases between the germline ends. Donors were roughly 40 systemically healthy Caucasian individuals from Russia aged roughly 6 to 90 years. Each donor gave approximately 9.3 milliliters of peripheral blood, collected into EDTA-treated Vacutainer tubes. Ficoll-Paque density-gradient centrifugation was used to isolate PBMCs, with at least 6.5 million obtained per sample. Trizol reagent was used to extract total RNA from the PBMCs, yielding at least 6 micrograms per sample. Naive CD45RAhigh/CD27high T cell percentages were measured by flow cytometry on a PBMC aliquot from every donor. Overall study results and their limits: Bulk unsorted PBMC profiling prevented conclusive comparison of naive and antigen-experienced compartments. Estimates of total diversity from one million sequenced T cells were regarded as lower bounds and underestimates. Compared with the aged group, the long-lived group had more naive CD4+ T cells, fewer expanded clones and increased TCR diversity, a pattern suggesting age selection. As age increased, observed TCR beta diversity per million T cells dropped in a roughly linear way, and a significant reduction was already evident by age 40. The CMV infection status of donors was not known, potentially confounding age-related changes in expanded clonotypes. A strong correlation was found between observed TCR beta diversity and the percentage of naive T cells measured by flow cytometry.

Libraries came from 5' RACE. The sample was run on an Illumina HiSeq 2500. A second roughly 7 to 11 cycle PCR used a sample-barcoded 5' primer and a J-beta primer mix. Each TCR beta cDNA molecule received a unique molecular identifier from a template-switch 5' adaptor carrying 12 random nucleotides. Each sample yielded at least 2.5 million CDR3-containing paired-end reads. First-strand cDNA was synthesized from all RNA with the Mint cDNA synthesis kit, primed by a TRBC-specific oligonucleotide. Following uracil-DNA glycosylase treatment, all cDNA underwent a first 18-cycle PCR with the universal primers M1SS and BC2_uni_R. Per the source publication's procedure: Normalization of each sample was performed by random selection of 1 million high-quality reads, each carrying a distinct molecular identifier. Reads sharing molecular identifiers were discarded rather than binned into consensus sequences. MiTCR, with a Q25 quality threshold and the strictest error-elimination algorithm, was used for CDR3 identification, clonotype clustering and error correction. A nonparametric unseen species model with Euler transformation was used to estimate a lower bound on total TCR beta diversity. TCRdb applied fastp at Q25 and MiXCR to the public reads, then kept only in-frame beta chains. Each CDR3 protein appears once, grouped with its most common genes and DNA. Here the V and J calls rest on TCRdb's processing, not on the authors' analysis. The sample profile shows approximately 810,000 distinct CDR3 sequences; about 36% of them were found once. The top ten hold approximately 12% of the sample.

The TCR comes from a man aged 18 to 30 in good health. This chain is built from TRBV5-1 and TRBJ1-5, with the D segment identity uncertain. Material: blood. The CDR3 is CASSPPEGQPQHF. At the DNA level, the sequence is TGCGCCAGCAGCCCGCCAGAGGGACAGCCCCAGCATTTT.